These 23 T cell receptor beta chains share one sample of origin, sequenced in a study of CD8 T cells in Susac syndrome. cDNA came from around 0.54 to 1 ug RNA primed by random hexamers. TCRdb passed the immunoSEQ multiplex PCR reads through MiXCR, listing each CDR3 protein once. The sample contains a few hundred thousand distinct CDR3 sequences, roughly 81% of which appear only once. The sequencing input was CD8+ T cells from PBMCs. The receptors derive from a human donor with multiple sclerosis.

The chain employs TRBV6-1 and TRBJ2-7; 10 nucleotides agree with TRBD1. The CDR3 covers 16 residues. Germline V gives CDR1 MNHNS, CDR2 SASEGT. Losses at the gene ends were 6 bases for V and 1 base for J; bases not matched to a gene: 9. In DNA, the CDR3 is TGTGCCAGCAGCAAAAGCCGGGACAGGGGTTCCTACGAGCAGTACTTC. It translates to CASSKSRDRGSYEQYF.

This clonotype came up once. V usage is TRBV7-9 and J usage is TRBJ2-7, with D perhaps assigned TRBD1 or TRBD2 (5 bases each). Germline V gene sequence: CDR1 SEHNR, CDR2 FQNEAQ (reference sequence). The CDR3 runs to 14 residues. The V end lost 6 bases, the J end lost 2 bases, and 14 bases lay between the germline ends. The CDR3 DNA sequence: TGTGCCAGCAGTTCAGGGAGAACCCCCTACGAGCAGTACTTC. Translated, it gives CASSSGRTPYEQYF.

The chain employs TRBV29-1 and TRBJ2-1; a possible D gene is TRBD2 (5 bases). Trimming stripped 3 bases from V and 4 bases from J, with 7 bases between. CDR1 SQVTM and CDR2 ANQGSEA come from the germline V gene. The CDR3 has 12 residues. CDR3 coding DNA: TGCAGCGTTGAGAGGGATTACAATGAGCAGTTCTTC. Its translation is CSVERDYNEQFF.

This clonotype came up once. The chain combines TRBV7-8 with TRBJ2-7, with D tentatively TRBD1 (5 bases). The CDR3 covers 16 residues. Germline V gene sequence: CDR1 SGHVS, CDR2 FQNEAQ. V was shortened by 4 bases and J by 4 bases, with 20 bases between the two germline ends. The CDR3 nucleotides read TGTGCCAGCAGCTCCCTCAAGGGGAAGCAAACTTACGAGCAGTACTTC. The encoded protein is CASSSLKGKQTYEQYF.

The rearrangement links TRBV19 to TRBJ2-1; D gene ambiguous. The ends were cut back, 6 bases at V and 2 bases at J, with 8 bases in the middle. Germline CDR1 is LNHDA and CDR2 is SQIVND (reference sequence). The CDR3 sequence is 13 residues long. The CDR3 spells CASRGMAYNEQFF. In DNA, the CDR3 is TGTGCCAGTAGAGGGATGGCCTACAATGAGCAGTTCTTC.

This chain connects TRBV20-1 to TRBJ2-3; the D gene is possibly TRBD2 (7 bases). The V gene's germline CDR1 is DFQATT and CDR2 SNEGSKA (reference sequence). The CDR3 extends over 15 amino acids. Trimming shortened V by 3 bases and J by 1 base, and 14 bases separated the two germline ends. CDR3 protein: CSARGGRGRTDTQYF. The CDR3 coding sequence is TGCAGTGCTAGGGGGGGGCGGGGCCGCACAGATACGCAGTATTTT.

The rearrangement links TRBV5-1 to TRBJ2-1; 7 bases match TRBD1. Germline V CDR1 and CDR2: SGHRS, YFSETQ. V trimming: 0 bases; J trimming: 4 bases; junction bases outside the gene matches: 4. CDR3 size: 15 residues. The DNA for the CDR3 is TGCGCCAGCAGCTTGGGGACAGGAGAATACAATGAGCAGTTCTTC. It specifies CASSLGTGEYNEQFF.

V is TRBV7-9 and J is TRBJ2-7; D is possibly TRBD1 or TRBD2 (5 bases each). The CDR3 is 12 amino acids. CDR1 and CDR2 (germline): SEHNR, FQNEAQ (reference sequence). The ends were cut back, 5 bases at V and 6 bases at J, with 11 bases in the middle. The CDR3 DNA follows: TGTGCCAGCAGCGGGACCCGGGCCGAGCAGTACTTC. The encoded protein is CASSGTRAEQYF.

V is TRBV28 and J is TRBJ1-1, with unresolved D. The CDR3 is 11 residues long. Germline CDR1 and CDR2: MDHEN and SYDVKM. V was shortened by 3 bases and J by 11 bases, with 10 bases between the two germline ends. CDR3 in DNA: TGTGCCAGCAGTTTGGCCCTCGGGGCTTTCTTT. This gives the protein CASSLALGAFF.

V gene TRBV27 combines with J gene TRBJ2-7, with D uncertain. The CDR3 spans 14 residues. V shed 4 bases and J shed 5 bases, with 15 bases lying between them. CDR1 and CDR2 from the germline V gene are MNHEY and SMNVEV (reference sequence). CDR3 in DNA: TGTGCCAGCAGTTCCAGTCAGGAATCGGACGAGCAGTACTTC. Translation: CASSSSQESDEQYF.

V and J are TRBV2 and TRBJ2-6; 9 bases line up with TRBD1. There are 17 residues in the CDR3. The V gene's germline CDR1 is SNHLY and CDR2 FYNNEI. J was trimmed by 0 bases and V by 10 bases; bases with no gene match: 10. The CDR3 nucleotides are TGTGCCAACAGACGGGACAGGGTAAACTCTGGGGCCAACGTCCTGACTTTC. Translation gives CANRRDRVNSGANVLTF.

This clonotype was seen repeatedly, ten times or more. This rearrangement joins TRBV27 to TRBJ2-3, with D perhaps matching TRBD1 (5 bases). Trimming took 6 bases from V and 1 from J, leaving 8 bases between them. Germline V gene sequence: CDR1 MNHEY, CDR2 SMNVEV (reference sequence). The CDR3 is 13 residues long. The CDR3 here is CASSLGGTDTQYF. The CDR3 DNA is TGTGCCAGCAGCTTAGGGGGCACAGATACGCAGTATTTT.

The genes are TRBV10-3 and TRBJ2-1; 9 bases match TRBD2. Germline assignment: CDR1 ENHRY and CDR2 SYGVKD. V gave up 0 bases and J gave up 14 bases; unmatched junction bases: 8. The CDR3 is 14 residues long. CDR3 in DNA: TGTGCCATCAGTGAGTCTAATAGCGGGGGCATTAAGTTCTTC. This codes for CAISESNSGGIKFF.

The chain links TRBV4-1 to TRBJ1-4; a possible D gene is TRBD1 (5 bases). Looked up from germline, CDR1 is MGHRA and CDR2 is YSYEKL. Deletions cut 6 bases from V and 0 bases from J, with 14 bases between. There are 16 residues in the CDR3. CDR3 nucleotide sequence: TGCGCCAGCAGATATTATGGAGGGGCAACTAATGAAAAACTGTTTTTT. This translates into CASRYYGGATNEKLFF.

The V call is TRBV27, the J call TRBJ2-3; no reliable D call. The CDR3 extends over 20 amino acids. Germline loops: CDR1 MNHEY, CDR2 SMNVEV (reference sequence). V was clipped by 2 bases and J by 0 bases, with 24 bases between them. In DNA form, the CDR3 reads TGTGCCAGCAGTTTACCGCCTCAACTTAGGCTCCCATCTAGCACAGATACGCAGTATTTT. As protein: CASSLPPQLRLPSSTDTQYF.

This rearrangement joins TRBV2 to TRBJ2-2, with 7 positions matching TRBD1. The CDR3 contains 12 residues. J lost 5 bases, V lost 8 bases, and 2 bases had no gene match. Germline CDR1 is SNHLY and CDR2 is FYNNEI. The CDR3 region is CASLTGTGELFF. CDR3 nucleotides: TGTGCCAGCTTGACAGGGACCGGGGAGCTGTTTTTT. The full variable domain, completed using reference TRBV2 and TRBJ2-2, is EPEVTQTPSHQVTQMGQEVILRCVPISNHLYFYWYRQILGQKVEFLVSFYNNEISEKSEIFDDQFSVERPDGSNFTLKIRSTKLEDSAMYFCASLTGTGELFFGEGSRLTVL.

V gene TRBV7-6 combines with J gene TRBJ2-1; tentatively, D is TRBD2 (5 bases). The CDR3 contains 14 residues. The germline V and J ends were trimmed by 5 bases and 9 bases, with 17 bases remaining between them. CDR1 and CDR2 (germline): SGHVS, FNYEAQ. The CDR3 bases are TGTGCCAGCAGCCCTTTAATCGCGAGCGGTGAGCAGTTCTTC. It yields the protein CASSPLIASGEQFF.

The CDR3 reads CASSYSDGDFDYEQYF. The CDR3, as DNA: TGTGCCAGCAGTTATAGTGACGGGGACTTCGACTACGAGCAGTACTTC. The chain carries TRBV6-5 and TRBJ2-7; perhaps TRBD2 as D (6 bases). This CDR3 comprises 16 residues. Germline CDR1 and CDR2: MNHEY and SVGAGI. V was pared by 3 bases and J by 3 bases, with 18 bases between.

CDR3 region: CASMPEAFF. The CDR3 DNA reads as TGTGCCAGCATGCCTGAAGCTTTCTTT. The chain employs TRBV21-1 and TRBJ1-1. TRBV21-1 is shown as a pseudogene. This CDR3 spans 9 amino acids.

A few counts support this clonotype. This rearrangement joins TRBV29-1 to TRBJ2-7, with a weak D call TRBD2 (5 bases). Germline-derived CDR1 and CDR2 are SQVTM and ANQGSEA. The CDR3 spans 14 residues. The V and J ends lost 2 bases and 2 bases respectively, with 13 bases between them. In nucleotides, the CDR3 is TGCAGCGTTGAAAGAGCGGACTCTACCTACGAGCAGTACTTC. Amino acids: CSVERADSTYEQYF.

This chain uses TRBV20-1 with TRBJ2-5, with 10 bases that match TRBD2. The junction had 8 bases not matched to a gene; V was cut back by 3 bases and J by 4 bases. CDR3 length: 15 amino acids. The germline V gene encodes CDR1 DFQATT and CDR2 SNEGSKA (reference sequence). The CDR3 nucleotides are TGCAGTGCTAGTACTAGCGGGATTAGTGTAGAGACCCAGTACTTC. This gives the protein CSASTSGISVETQYF.

The rearrangement links TRBV11-2 to TRBJ2-1, with D perhaps TRBD2 (6 bases). CDR3 length: 16 residues. With 2 bases removed from V and 2 bases from J, the gap between germline ends came to 13 bases. Germline loops: CDR1 SGHAT, CDR2 FQNNGV. The CDR3 DNA reads TGTGCCAGCAGCTTATCGGTAGCGGCCACCTACAATGAGCAGTTCTTC. It codes for CASSLSVAATYNEQFF.

In DNA, the CDR3 is TGTGCCAGCAGCTCCATCCGCCAGGGTTTCTACGAGCAGTACTTC. Its translation is CASSSIRQGFYEQYF. The J gene is TRBJ2-7, the V gene TRBV7-9, with a weak D call TRBD1 (5 bases). Germline CDR1 reads SEHNR; CDR2 reads FQNEAQ (reference sequence). V lost 4 bases, J lost 3 bases, and 16 bases lay in between. The CDR3 has 15 residues.